A selection of T cell receptor beta chains follows, all from one sample in a study of cytomegalovirus exposure and HLA in healthy donors. Some clones are missing from TCRdb's copy, which holds only in-frame ones; the method was immunoSEQ multiplex PCR. The data show more than 85,000 clones, 12% seen once. Sequencing input: PBMCs. These receptors came from a man aged 35 to 55 in good health and CMV-seropositive. The CDR3 runs from the conserved cysteine through the conserved F or W. The order of the fields is CDR3 protein, CDR3 DNA, clone size, V gene, J gene, D gene. D genes are given only for firm matches. Size is stated for part of the rows, as once, few or many counts, or as a class when the clone is expanded.

CDR3: CASSDPPGTTSSSYNSPLHF
DNA: TGCGCCAGCAGTGACCCCCCAGGGACTACTTCAAGCTCCTATAATTCACCCCTCCACTTT
size: few
V: TRBV10-1
J: TRBJ1-6
D: -

CDR3: CASSPGRAGGTDTQYF
DNA: TGTGCCAGCAGCCCAGGTCGGGCGGGAGGGACAGATACGCAGTATTTT
size: few
V: TRBV7-2
J: TRBJ2-3
D: TRBD2

CDR3: CASSVSGGNTEAFF
DNA: TGTGCCAGCAGCGTATCCGGGGGGAACACTGAAGCTTTCTTT
size: -
V: TRBV9
J: TRBJ1-1
D: -

CDR3: CASSRGLPSGANVLTF
DNA: TGCGCCAGCAGCCGTGGACTGCCCTCTGGGGCCAACGTCCTGACTTTC
size: few
V: TRBV5-1
J: TRBJ2-6
D: -

CDR3: CASSVQNYGYTF
DNA: TGTGCCAGCAGCGTACAAAACTATGGCTACACCTTC
size: -
V: TRBV9
J: TRBJ1-2
D: -

CDR3: CASSSRLAGEAGELFF
DNA: TGTGCCAGCAGCTCAAGACTAGCGGGAGAAGCCGGGGAGCTGTTTTTT
size: few
V: TRBV7-9
J: TRBJ2-2
D: TRBD2

CDR3: CASSLSEDNEKLFF
DNA: TGTGCCAGCAGCTTAAGCGAGGATAATGAAAAACTGTTTTTT
size: few
V: TRBV7-9
J: TRBJ1-4
D: -

CDR3: CASRLTGDLYNSPLHF
DNA: TGTGCCAGCAGGTTGACAGGCGACCTCTATAATTCACCCCTCCACTTT
size: few
V: TRBV11-2
J: TRBJ1-6
D: -

CDR3: CASSLLDTNTEAFF
DNA: TGTGCCAGCAGTTTATTGGACACTAACACTGAAGCTTTCTTT
size: -
V: TRBV27
J: TRBJ1-1
D: -

CDR3: CASSPGTRWETQYF
DNA: TGTGCCAGCAGCCCGGGGACAAGGTGGGAGACCCAGTACTTC
size: few
V: TRBV11-2
J: TRBJ2-5
D: -

CDR3: CASSSRVPNSPLHF
DNA: TGTGCCAGCAGTTCTCGGGTCCCTAATTCACCCCTCCACTTT
size: few
V: TRBV27
J: TRBJ1-6
D: -

CDR3: CASSQAGAGSIEQYF
DNA: TGCGCCAGCAGCCAAGCTGGCGCGGGATCGATCGAGCAGTACTTC
size: few
V: TRBV4-1
J: TRBJ2-7
D: -

CDR3: CASSWGVGSPLHF
DNA: TGTGCCAGCAGCTGGGGGGTTGGTTCACCCCTCCACTTT
size: -
V: TRBV5-7
J: TRBJ1-6
D: -

CDR3: CASSLPSGGTDTQYF
DNA: TGCGCCAGCAGCTTGCCTAGCGGAGGCACAGATACGCAGTATTTT
size: few
V: TRBV5-1
J: TRBJ2-3
D: TRBD2

CDR3: CASSTTGYSNQPQHF
DNA: TGTGCCAGCAGCACGACAGGGTATAGCAATCAGCCCCAGCATTTT
size: few
V: TRBV6-6
J: TRBJ1-5
D: TRBD1

CDR3: CASRSRVGANVLTF
DNA: TGTGCCAGCAGAAGCAGGGTCGGGGCCAACGTCCTGACTTTC
size: -
V: TRBV27
J: TRBJ2-6
D: -

CDR3: CASSYSRGMASGEQYF
DNA: TGTGCCAGCAGTTACTCCCGCGGGATGGCAAGCGGGGAGCAGTACTTC
size: few
V: TRBV6-5
J: TRBJ2-7
D: -

CDR3: CASSYSVGPTGGRTEAFF
DNA: TGTGCCAGCAGTTATAGCGTAGGCCCCACGGGCGGCAGAACTGAAGCTTTCTTT
size: -
V: TRBV28
J: TRBJ1-1
D: -

CDR3: CASSELQPGDTQYF
DNA: TGTGCCAGCAGTGAGTTACAGCCGGGGGATACGCAGTATTTT
size: many
V: TRBV2
J: TRBJ2-3
D: -

CDR3: CASSPGGTVSTEAFF
DNA: TGTGCCAGCTCACCAGGAGGGACAGTCAGCACTGAAGCTTTCTTT
size: -
V: TRBV18
J: TRBJ1-1
D: TRBD1

CDR3: CASSREQISGNTIYF
DNA: TGTGCCAGCAGCCGAGAACAGATCTCTGGAAACACCATATATTTT
size: -
V: TRBV7-8
J: TRBJ1-3
D: -

CDR3: CASSGGTANEKLFF
DNA: TGTGCCAGCAGTGGTGGGACAGCTAATGAAAAACTGTTTTTT
size: -
V: TRBV2
J: TRBJ1-4
D: TRBD1

CDR3: CASSQSGGYRYEQYF
DNA: TGTGCCAGCAGCCAGTCCGGAGGTTATCGGTACGAGCAGTACTTC
size: few
V: TRBV5-4
J: TRBJ2-7
D: -

CDR3: CASSLSLAGVHEQYF
DNA: TGTGCCAGCAGTTTAAGTCTAGCGGGAGTCCACGAGCAGTACTTC
size: once
V: TRBV27
J: TRBJ2-7
D: TRBD2

CDR3: CASSPGVEYTEAFF
DNA: TGTGCCAGCAGCCCGGGGGTTGAGTACACTGAAGCTTTCTTT
size: -
V: TRBV9
J: TRBJ1-1
D: -

CDR3: CASSDRTGNYEQYF
DNA: TGTGCCAGCAGCGACCGGACAGGAAATTACGAGCAGTACTTC
size: -
V: TRBV6-1
J: TRBJ2-7
D: TRBD1

CDR3: CASSPNAGSWYGYTF
DNA: TGCGCCAGCAGCCCCAATGCGGGCTCTTGGTATGGCTACACCTTC
size: few
V: TRBV4-3
J: TRBJ1-2
D: -

CDR3: CASSQEVRGGIQPQHF
DNA: TGCGCCAGCAGCCAAGAGGTGAGAGGAGGGATTCAGCCCCAGCATTTT
size: few
V: TRBV4-1
J: TRBJ1-5
D: -

CDR3: CASSSGTSGSSYEQYF
DNA: TGTGCCAGCAGCTCCGGGACTAGCGGGAGCTCCTACGAGCAGTACTTC
size: few
V: TRBV7-9
J: TRBJ2-7
D: TRBD2

CDR3: CASRQIGTPPAKNIQYF
DNA: TGCGCCAGCAGACAAATTGGGACTCCCCCAGCCAAAAACATTCAGTACTTC
size: -
V: TRBV4-1
J: TRBJ2-4
D: -

CDR3: CASSKRRDGFDTQYF
DNA: TGTGCCAGCAGCAAGAGGCGGGATGGGTTCGATACGCAGTATTTT
size: few
V: TRBV21-1
J: TRBJ2-3
D: -

CDR3: CASSLSRSSVQTGQPQHF
DNA: TGTGCCAGCAGTTTATCGAGGTCTTCGGTGCAGACGGGTCAGCCCCAGCATTTT
size: -
V: TRBV27
J: TRBJ1-5
D: -

CDR3: CASNLRQATNTGELFF
DNA: TGTGCCAGCAACCTAAGGCAGGCTACGAACACCGGGGAGCTGTTTTTT
size: few
V: TRBV28
J: TRBJ2-2
D: -

CDR3: CASREGQGNTGELFF
DNA: TGTGCCAGTAGGGAGGGACAGGGAAACACCGGGGAGCTGTTTTTT
size: few
V: TRBV19
J: TRBJ2-2
D: TRBD1

CDR3: CASSLGLAVDYNEQFF
DNA: TGCGCCAGCAGCTTGGGGCTAGCGGTAGATTACAATGAGCAGTTCTTC
size: -
V: TRBV5-1
J: TRBJ2-1
D: TRBD2

CDR3: CASSLRDRAAVFTDTQYF
DNA: TGTGCTAGCAGCTTAAGGGACAGGGCGGCTGTTTTTACAGATACGCAGTATTTT
size: few
V: TRBV11-1
J: TRBJ2-3
D: TRBD1

CDR3: CASSTRDRGNTIYF
DNA: TGTGCCAGCAGTACTCGGGACAGGGGAAACACCATATATTTT
size: few
V: TRBV6-6
J: TRBJ1-3
D: TRBD1

CDR3: CASSRPSQGGYEQYF
DNA: TGTGCCAGCAGTCGACCCAGCCAGGGTGGCTACGAGCAGTACTTC
size: -
V: TRBV6-5
J: TRBJ2-7
D: -

CDR3: CASSSPHRGLTGELFF
DNA: TGTGCCAGTAGTTCCCCTCACAGGGGACTCACCGGGGAGCTGTTTTTT
size: few
V: TRBV19
J: TRBJ2-2
D: -

CDR3: CARSGGSPHQETQYF
DNA: TGTGCCAGAAGTGGCGGAAGCCCACACCAAGAGACCCAGTACTTC
size: few
V: TRBV2
J: TRBJ2-5
D: -

CDR3: CASSLGSGRGEVEQFF
DNA: TGTGCCAGCAGCTTAGGAAGCGGGAGGGGCGAGGTAGAGCAGTTCTTC
size: few
V: TRBV7-8
J: TRBJ2-1
D: TRBD2

CDR3: CASSHRGQGSVAYGYTF
DNA: TGTGCCAGCAGCCATAGGGGACAGGGCTCAGTAGCGTATGGCTACACCTTC
size: -
V: TRBV5-6
J: TRBJ1-2
D: TRBD1

CDR3: CASSLAGRGEQYF
DNA: TGTGCCAGCAGCTTGGCTGGGAGGGGGGAGCAGTACTTC
size: few
V: TRBV5-4
J: TRBJ2-7
D: -

CDR3: CASSLWKQGYQPQHF
DNA: TGTGCCAGCAGTTTATGGAAACAGGGTTATCAGCCCCAGCATTTT
size: -
V: TRBV28
J: TRBJ1-5
D: -

CDR3: CASSVESQNTGELFF
DNA: TGTGCCAGCAGCGTAGAGAGCCAGAACACCGGGGAGCTGTTTTTT
size: -
V: TRBV9
J: TRBJ2-2
D: -

CDR3: CASSSRRDTQYF
DNA: TGTGCCAGCAGCTCCCGGAGGGATACGCAGTATTTT
size: few
V: TRBV7-9
J: TRBJ2-3
D: -

CDR3: CASSIGAGRTDTQYF
DNA: TGTGCCAGTAGTATAGGGGCAGGGCGCACAGATACGCAGTATTTT
size: few
V: TRBV19
J: TRBJ2-3
D: -